The 27 T cell receptor beta chains reported below all come from one sample, sequenced in a study of T cells in Graves' hyperthyroidism and ophthalmopathy. From RNA transcripts, TCR beta CDR3 regions were amplified. Carried out on the TCR CDR3, a first-round RT-PCR used the HTBI primer set. TCRdb recomputed calls from the multiplex PCR reads with MiXCR, one row per CDR3 protein. The data show approximately 570,000 distinct CDR3 sequences, 20% seen once. The source material was blood. All receptors derive from a middle-aged man with Graves' ophthalmopathy.

As for this clonotype: This clone may be a read error of a much larger clone one base away. V gene TRBV20-1 combines with J gene TRBJ1-5; 7 nucleotides match TRBD1. TRBJ2-3 explains the end of the DNA better; the J call may be wrong. Germline loops: CDR1 DFQATT, CDR2 SNEGSKA (reference sequence). The CDR3 is 14 residues long. The CDR3 reads CSATRDSRNQPQYF. The DNA of the CDR3 is TGCAGTGCAACTCGGGACAGCCGCAATCAGCCCCAGTATTTT.

This chain connects TRBV29-1 to TRBJ2-4; D is unclear. The germline V gene has CDR1 SQVTM and CDR2 ANQGSEA. The CDR3 consists of 13 residues. V lost 3 bases to trimming and J lost 0 bases, with 6 bases between them. CDR3 coding DNA: TGCAGCGTTGAGCACTCAGCCAAAAACATTCAGTACTTC. This translates into CSVEHSAKNIQYF.

The gene calls are TRBV10-3 and TRBJ2-1, with D perhaps being TRBD1 or TRBD2 (5 bases each). Germline CDR1 reads ENHRY; CDR2 reads SYGVKD. This CDR3 region has 14 residues. Trimming removed 2 bases at V and 8 bases at J, with 13 bases between. DNA of the CDR3: TGTGCCATCAGTGAGGGGGGAGAGGCAGATGAGCAGTTCTTC. It encodes CAISEGGEADEQFF.

The rearrangement links TRBV20-1 to TRBJ2-4; 13 positions agree with TRBD2. This CDR3 spans 17 amino acids. Germline V gene lookup returns CDR1 DFQATT and CDR2 SNEGSKA (reference sequence). J was trimmed by 3 bases and V by 6 bases; bases with no gene match: 11. The CDR3, as DNA: TGCAGTGCCCTTACTAGCGGGGGGGGGTTGGGCAAAAACATTCAGTACTTC. It yields the protein CSALTSGGGLGKNIQYF.

The chain has TRBV29-1 and TRBJ2-7; TRBD1 aligns across 8 bases. The J segment lost 6 bases and the V segment lost 6 bases, leaving 7 bases of the junction unmatched. This CDR3 has 12 amino acids. Germline CDR1 is SQVTM and CDR2 is ANQGSEA. Here the CDR3 DNA reads TGCAGCGTCCTGACTGACAGGGGCGAGCAGTACTTC. Translating it yields CSVLTDRGEQYF.

CDR3 sequence: CSTLGDSGNTIYF. Here the CDR3 DNA reads TGCAGCACTTTAGGTGACTCTGGAAACACCATATATTTT. V is TRBV29-1 and J is TRBJ1-3, with unresolved D. The germline V and J ends were trimmed by 8 bases and 0 bases, with 11 bases remaining between them. Looked up from germline, CDR1 is SQVTM and CDR2 is ANQGSEA. The CDR3 is 13 amino acids.

This clonotype has a handful of counts. The chain links TRBV4-1 to TRBJ1-1; tentatively, D is TRBD1 (6 bases). Germline V gene data show CDR1 as MGHRA and CDR2 as YSYEKL. The CDR3 has 13 residues. Trimming removed 1 base from V and 9 bases from J, with 12 bases in between. The CDR3 reads CASSQVQGHQAFF. For the CDR3, the DNA is TGCGCCAGCAGCCAAGTACAGGGTCATCAAGCTTTCTTT.

The genes are TRBV24-1 and TRBJ2-1; D call uncertain. V shed 4 bases and J shed 5 bases, with 11 bases lying between them. The CDR3 extends over 14 amino acids. Germline values: CDR1 KGHDR, CDR2 SFDVKD. CDR3 in amino acids: CATSDPRTDNEQFF. The DNA for the CDR3 is TGTGCCACCAGTGACCCCAGGACGGACAATGAGCAGTTCTTC.

This clonotype appeared many times. This chain uses TRBV13 with TRBJ2-7; D may be TRBD2 (5 bases). Germline V lookup: CDR1 PRHDT, CDR2 FYEKMQ (reference sequence). V lost 2 bases and J lost 0, with 11 bases in between. This CDR3 is built from 15 residues. DNA for the CDR3: TGTGCCAGCAGCTTAAACGGACTTAGCTCCTACGAGCAGTACTTC. Protein product: CASSLNGLSSYEQYF.

The J gene is TRBJ1-2, the V gene TRBV6-1, with D perhaps matching TRBD1 (6 bases). The CDR3 totals 13 residues. CDR1 is MNHNS and CDR2 is SASEGT in the germline V gene. With 4 bases removed from V and 6 bases from J, the gap between germline ends came to 12 bases. CDR3 in DNA: TGTGCCAGCAGTGTCGGACAGTGGAATGGCTACACCTTC. Translated: CASSVGQWNGYTF.

This clonotype was seen only a few times. This sequence joins TRBV28 and TRBJ1-5; TRBD1 might be the D (5 bases). This CDR3 is 10 amino acids long. Germline V gives CDR1 MDHEN, CDR2 SYDVKM. Trimming pared 11 bases from V and 6 bases from J, leaving 8 bases between. The CDR3 DNA sequence: TGTGCCGGGGGGGGTCAGCCCCAGCATTTT. Translation: CAGGGQPQHF. Based on the CDR3 plus reference TRBV28 and TRBJ1-5, the full variable domain is DVKVTQSSRYLVKRTGEKVFLECVQDMDHENMFWYRQDPGLGLRLIYFSYDVKMKEKGDIPEGYSVSREKKERFSLILESASTNQTSMYLCAGGGQPQHFGDGTRLSIL.

This clonotype occurred a few times. This chain uses TRBV5-1 with TRBJ1-4; D may be TRBD1 (5 bases). Germline V gene data show CDR1 as SGHRS and CDR2 as YFSETQ. Trimming removed 0 bases from V and 3 bases from J, with 9 bases in between. This CDR3 region has 15 residues. The CDR3, as DNA: TGCGCCAGCAGCTTGGCTCGGACATCTAATGAAAAACTGTTTTTT. Its translation is CASSLARTSNEKLFF.

In nucleotides, the CDR3 is TGCAGTGCTAGAGAGGGCAGGGTTCGAGAGACCCAGTACTTC. Protein sequence: CSAREGRVRETQYF. V and J are TRBV20-1 and TRBJ2-5; the D gene is possibly TRBD1 (5 bases). CDR1 DFQATT and CDR2 SNEGSKA come from the germline V gene (reference sequence). Trimming removed 0 bases at V and 4 bases at J, with 12 bases between. The CDR3 is 14 residues long.

In its sample, this clonotype was seen a few times. The chain uses TRBV30 and TRBJ2-7, with TRBD1 as a possible D gene (5 bases). The germline V gene has CDR1 GTSNPN and CDR2 SVGIG (reference sequence). The CDR3 covers 11 residues. V was trimmed by 5 bases and J by 3 bases, leaving 8 bases between them. Here the CDR3 reads CAWEDSYEQYF. As DNA, the CDR3 is TGTGCCTGGGAAGACAGCTACGAGCAGTACTTC.

The chain carries TRBV28 and TRBJ2-1; TRBD2 matches at 9 bases. Germline V CDR1 and CDR2: MDHEN, SYDVKM. CDR3 length: 11 amino acids. The V segment lost 4 bases and the J segment 15 bases; nucleotides outside the gene matches: 4. The CDR3 here is CASSYGTSWFF. The CDR3 bases are TGTGCCAGCAGTTACGGGACTAGCTGGTTCTTC. Full variable domain (rest looked up from reference TRBV28 and TRBJ2-1): DVKVTQSSRYLVKRTGEKVFLECVQDMDHENMFWYRQDPGLGLRLIYFSYDVKMKEKGDIPEGYSVSREKKERFSLILESASTNQTSMYLCASSYGTSWFFGPGTRLTVL.

At least ten counts were recorded for this clonotype. The chain employs TRBV6-1 and TRBJ2-7; TRBD2 agrees at 7 bases. The CDR3 covers 13 residues. Germline CDR1 is MNHNS and CDR2 is SASEGT. The trim removed 5 bases at V and 3 bases at J, leaving 4 bases unmatched. CDR3 in DNA: TGTGCCAGCAGTTTCCGCGGGGGCTACGAGCAGTACTTC. Translated, it gives CASSFRGGYEQYF.

CDR3: CSARDGGVNNEQFF. The CDR3 nucleotides are TGCAGTGCTAGAGACGGGGGGGTAAACAATGAGCAGTTCTTC. V and J are TRBV20-1 and TRBJ2-1; TRBD2 agrees at 8 bases. V trimming: 0 bases; J trimming: 5 bases; junction bases outside the gene matches: 3. The CDR3 has 14 amino acids. Germline V CDR1 and CDR2: DFQATT, SNEGSKA (reference sequence).

In this sample, this clonotype turned up many times. The chain employs TRBV5-1 and TRBJ1-1; D is possibly TRBD1 (6 bases). Germline lookup yields CDR1 SGHRS and CDR2 YFSETQ. V lost 3 bases and J lost 1, with 10 bases in between. The CDR3 is made up of 14 amino acids. CDR3 residues: CASSYDRKNTEAFF. For the CDR3, the DNA is TGCGCCAGCAGCTACGACAGGAAGAACACTGAAGCTTTCTTT.

The J gene is TRBJ2-7, the V gene TRBV4-1; 7 nucleotides align to TRBD2. Trimming took 2 bases from V and 1 from J; bases not matched to a gene: 11. The CDR3 extends over 17 amino acids. Looked up from germline, CDR1 is MGHRA and CDR2 is YSYEKL. The CDR3 nucleotides are TGCGCCAGCAGCCAACGGGAAGCGGGGACGTATTCCTACGAGCAGTACTTC. Translated: CASSQREAGTYSYEQYF.

Many counts were recorded for this clonotype. CDR3 DNA sequence: TGTGCCAGCAGGGGACAGTTTGACGAGCAGTACTTC. This codes for CASRGQFDEQYF. This chain links TRBV28 with TRBJ2-7, with 7 bases identical to TRBD1. Germline values: CDR1 MDHEN, CDR2 SYDVKM. V shed 6 bases and J 5 bases; nucleotides not matched to a gene: 4. CDR3 size: 12 residues.

This clonotype came up many times. The V call is TRBV7-2, the J call TRBJ1-1, with D possibly being TRBD1 (6 bases). This CDR3 comprises 15 residues. Trimming took 6 bases from V and 6 from J, leaving 20 bases between them. Germline CDR1 and CDR2: SGHTA and FQGNSA. CDR3 sequence reads: CASRGLGTSRAEAFF. The DNA for the CDR3 is TGTGCCAGCAGGGGATTAGGGACATCGAGGGCTGAAGCTTTCTTT.

This clonotype appeared a few times. This chain links TRBV10-3 with TRBJ2-1; D possibly corresponds to TRBD2 (6 bases). Trimming cost V 2 bases and J 5 bases, with 13 bases left between them. Germline V gene lookup returns CDR1 ENHRY and CDR2 SYGVKD. There are 15 residues in the CDR3. CDR3 coding DNA: TGTGCCATCAGTGAGGGGGGGTCAGGGCACAATGAGCAGTTCTTC. Translated: CAISEGGSGHNEQFF.

This clonotype was counted between two and nine times. The chain couples TRBV7-9 to TRBJ1-1, with TRBD1 matching over 7 bases. Per germline, CDR1 SEHNR and CDR2 FQNEAQ (reference sequence). CDR3 length equals 15 residues. V shed 0 bases, J shed 11 bases, and the junction held 12 bases outside the gene matches. The CDR3: CASSLAWDSSPSAFF. In DNA, the CDR3 is TGTGCCAGCAGCTTAGCTTGGGACAGCTCACCCAGCGCTTTCTTT.

This chain joins TRBV5-1 and TRBJ2-5; 8 bases align to TRBD1. From germline, CDR1 is SGHRS and CDR2 YFSETQ. V lost 6 bases, J lost 3 bases, and 16 bases stayed unmatched. The CDR3 consists of 17 residues. The CDR3 spells CASIRGATGATEETQYF. Written as DNA, the CDR3 is TGCGCCAGCATCCGAGGCGCGACAGGGGCCACGGAAGAGACCCAGTACTTC.

V is TRBV6-1 and J is TRBJ1-4; possible D gene TRBD1, 6 bases. There are 17 residues in the CDR3. The germline gives CDR1 MNHNS, CDR2 SASEGT. The ends were cut back, 7 bases at V and 4 bases at J, with 22 bases in the middle. CDR3 sequence reads: CASTLPTWGQGNEKLFF. The CDR3 DNA reads TGTGCCAGCACCCTCCCAACCTGGGGGCAGGGTAATGAAAAACTGTTTTTT.

The table lists this clonotype with a few counts. V and J are TRBV7-9 and TRBJ2-7, with a weak D call TRBD1 (5 bases). CDR1 and CDR2 from the germline V gene are SEHNR and FQNEAQ (reference sequence). V was trimmed by 5 bases and J by 2 bases, leaving 22 bases between them. The CDR3 is made up of 17 amino acids. The CDR3 loop reads CASSPTETAYRTYEQYF. CDR3 DNA sequence: TGTGCCAGCAGCCCGACCGAGACAGCCTATCGAACCTACGAGCAGTACTTC.

This clonotype was found a few times. This chain uses TRBV28 with TRBJ2-1; D perhaps matches TRBD2 (7 bases). Per germline, CDR1 MDHEN and CDR2 SYDVKM. This CDR3 has 19 amino acids. The V gene lost 3 bases and the J gene lost 0 bases, with 21 bases spanning the gap. The CDR3 DNA reads as TGTGCCAGCAGTTTGGGGGGCCTGGGCGGGAGTCCCTCCTACAATGAGCAGTTCTTC. It is translated as CASSLGGLGGSPSYNEQFF.